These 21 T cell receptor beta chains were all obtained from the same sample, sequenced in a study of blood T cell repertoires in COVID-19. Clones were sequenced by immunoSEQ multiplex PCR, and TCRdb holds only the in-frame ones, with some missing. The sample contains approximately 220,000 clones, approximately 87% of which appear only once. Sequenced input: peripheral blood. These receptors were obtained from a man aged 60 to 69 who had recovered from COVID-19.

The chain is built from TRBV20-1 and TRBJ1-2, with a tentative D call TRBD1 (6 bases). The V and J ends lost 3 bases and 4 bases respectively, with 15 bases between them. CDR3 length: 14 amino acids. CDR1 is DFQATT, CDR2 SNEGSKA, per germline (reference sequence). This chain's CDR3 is CSASTVWGPYGYTF. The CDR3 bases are TGCAGTGCTAGTACAGTCTGGGGGCCCTATGGCTACACCTTC.

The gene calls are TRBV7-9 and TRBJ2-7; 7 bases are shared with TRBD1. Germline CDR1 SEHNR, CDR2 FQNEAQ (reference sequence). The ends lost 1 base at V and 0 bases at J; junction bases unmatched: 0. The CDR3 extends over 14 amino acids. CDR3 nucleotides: TGTGCCAGCAGCTTAGGGGACAGCTCCTACGAGCAGTACTTC. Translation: CASSLGDSSYEQYF.

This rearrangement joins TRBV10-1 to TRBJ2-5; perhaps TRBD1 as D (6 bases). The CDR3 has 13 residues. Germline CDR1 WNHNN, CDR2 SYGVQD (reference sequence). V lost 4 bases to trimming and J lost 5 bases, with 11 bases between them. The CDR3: CASSAGQRETQYF. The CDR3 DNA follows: TGCGCCAGCAGTGCCGGACAGAGGGAGACCCAGTACTTC.

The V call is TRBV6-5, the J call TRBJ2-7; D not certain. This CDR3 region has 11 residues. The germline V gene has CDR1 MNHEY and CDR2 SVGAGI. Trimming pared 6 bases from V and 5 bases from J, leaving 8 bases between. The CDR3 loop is CASSGQNEQYF. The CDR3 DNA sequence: TGTGCCAGCAGCGGTCAAAACGAGCAGTACTTC.

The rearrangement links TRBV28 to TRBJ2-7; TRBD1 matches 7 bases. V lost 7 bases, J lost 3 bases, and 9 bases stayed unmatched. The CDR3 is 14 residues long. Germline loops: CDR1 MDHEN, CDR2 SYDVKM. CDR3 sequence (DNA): TGTGCCAGCATTAAACCGGGACAGATCTACGAGCAGTACTTC. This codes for CASIKPGQIYEQYF. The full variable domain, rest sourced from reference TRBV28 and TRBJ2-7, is DVKVTQSSRYLVKRTGEKVFLECVQDMDHENMFWYRQDPGLGLRLIYFSYDVKMKEKGDIPEGYSVSREKKERFSLILESASTNQTSMYLCASIKPGQIYEQYFGPGTRLTVT.

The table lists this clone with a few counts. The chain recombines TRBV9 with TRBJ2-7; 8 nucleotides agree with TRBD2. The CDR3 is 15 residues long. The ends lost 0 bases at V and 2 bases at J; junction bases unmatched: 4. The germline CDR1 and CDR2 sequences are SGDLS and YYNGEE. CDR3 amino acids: CASSVGTSGAYEQYF. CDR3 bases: TGTGCCAGCAGCGTAGGAACTAGCGGAGCCTACGAGCAGTACTTC.

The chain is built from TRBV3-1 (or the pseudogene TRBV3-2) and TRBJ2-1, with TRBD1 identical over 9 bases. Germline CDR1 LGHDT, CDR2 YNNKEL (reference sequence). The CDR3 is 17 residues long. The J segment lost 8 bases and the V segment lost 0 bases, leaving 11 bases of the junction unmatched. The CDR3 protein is CASSQDRRDRVGDEQFF. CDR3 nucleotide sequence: TGTGCCAGCAGCCAAGACCGCCGGGACAGGGTAGGAGATGAGCAGTTCTTC.

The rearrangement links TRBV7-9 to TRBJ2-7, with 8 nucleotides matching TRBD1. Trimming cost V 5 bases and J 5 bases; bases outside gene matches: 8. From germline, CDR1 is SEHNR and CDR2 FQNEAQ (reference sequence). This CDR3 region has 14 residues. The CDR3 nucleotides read TGTGCCAGCAGCCCGGGACAGGTCAACGACGAGCAGTACTTC. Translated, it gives CASSPGQVNDEQYF.

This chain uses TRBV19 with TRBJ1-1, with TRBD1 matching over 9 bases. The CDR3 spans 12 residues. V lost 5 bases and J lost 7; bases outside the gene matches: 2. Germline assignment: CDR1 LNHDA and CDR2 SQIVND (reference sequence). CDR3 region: CASSRTGDEAFF. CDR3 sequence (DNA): TGTGCCAGTAGTCGGACAGGGGATGAAGCTTTCTTT.

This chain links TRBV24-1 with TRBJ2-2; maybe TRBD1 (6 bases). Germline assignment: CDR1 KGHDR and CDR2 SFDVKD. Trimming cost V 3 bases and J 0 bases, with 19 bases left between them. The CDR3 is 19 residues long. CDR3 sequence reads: CATSDPLPQGRTNTGELFF. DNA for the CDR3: TGTGCCACCAGTGATCCACTCCCTCAGGGGCGTACGAACACCGGGGAGCTGTTTTTT.

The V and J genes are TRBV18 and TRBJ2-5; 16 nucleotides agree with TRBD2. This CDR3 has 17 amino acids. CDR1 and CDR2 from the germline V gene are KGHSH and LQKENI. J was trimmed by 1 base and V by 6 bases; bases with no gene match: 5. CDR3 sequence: CASSAGLAGGFQETQYF. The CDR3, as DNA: TGTGCCAGCTCCGCGGGACTAGCGGGGGGGTTCCAAGAGACCCAGTACTTC.

CDR3 protein: CASSEAGGSYNEQFF. CDR3 DNA sequence: TGTGCCAGCAGTGAAGCGGGAGGCTCCTACAATGAGCAGTTCTTC. This chain links TRBV6-1 with TRBJ2-1; a possible D gene is TRBD2 (6 bases). V was clipped by 0 bases and J by 0 bases, with 6 bases between them. CDR1 and CDR2 from the germline V gene are MNHNS and SASEGT. The CDR3 totals 15 residues.

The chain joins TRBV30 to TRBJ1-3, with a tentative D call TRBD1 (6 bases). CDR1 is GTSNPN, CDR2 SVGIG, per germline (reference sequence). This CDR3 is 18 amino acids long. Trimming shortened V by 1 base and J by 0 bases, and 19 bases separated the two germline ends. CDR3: CAWSGGQGTVASGNTIYF. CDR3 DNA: TGTGCCTGGAGTGGGGGGCAGGGGACGGTGGCCTCTGGAAACACCATATATTTT.

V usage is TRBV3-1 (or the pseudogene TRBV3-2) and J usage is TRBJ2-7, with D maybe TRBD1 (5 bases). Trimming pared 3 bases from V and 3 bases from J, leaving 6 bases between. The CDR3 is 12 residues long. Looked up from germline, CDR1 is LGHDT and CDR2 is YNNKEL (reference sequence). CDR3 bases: TGTGCCAGCAGCCACAGGGACTACGAGCAGTACTTC. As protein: CASSHRDYEQYF.

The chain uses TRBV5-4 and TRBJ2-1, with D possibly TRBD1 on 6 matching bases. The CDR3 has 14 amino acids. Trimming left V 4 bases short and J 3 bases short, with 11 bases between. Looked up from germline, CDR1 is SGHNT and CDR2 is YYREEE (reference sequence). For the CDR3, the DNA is TGTGCCAGCAGCGAAGGACAGCGCTACAATGAGCAGTTCTTC. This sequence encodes CASSEGQRYNEQFF. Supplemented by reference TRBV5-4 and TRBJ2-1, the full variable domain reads ETGVTQSPTHLIKTRGQQVTLRCSSQSGHNTVSWYQQALGQGPQFIFQYYREEENGRGNFPPRFSGLQFPNYSSELNVNALELDDSALYLCASSEGQRYNEQFFGPGTRLTVL.

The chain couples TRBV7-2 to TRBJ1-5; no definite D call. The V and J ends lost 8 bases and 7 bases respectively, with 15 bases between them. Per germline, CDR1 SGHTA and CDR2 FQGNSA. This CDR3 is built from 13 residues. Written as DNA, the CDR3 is TGTGCCAGCGCAAGCCCGGGGAACCAGCCCCAGCATTTT. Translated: CASASPGNQPQHF. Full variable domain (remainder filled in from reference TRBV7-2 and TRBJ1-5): GAGVSQSPSNKVTEKGKDVELRCDPISGHTALYWYRQSLGQGLEFLIYFQGNSAPDKSGLPSDRFSAERTGGSVSTLTIQRTQQEDSAVYLCASASPGNQPQHFGDGTRLSIL.

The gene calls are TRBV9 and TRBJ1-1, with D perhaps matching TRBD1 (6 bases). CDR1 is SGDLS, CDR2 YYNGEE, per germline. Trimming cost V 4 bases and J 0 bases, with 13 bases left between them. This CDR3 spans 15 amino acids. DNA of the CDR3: TGTGCCAGCAGCCTGAGGGGGACTATGAACACTGAAGCTTTCTTT. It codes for CASSLRGTMNTEAFF.

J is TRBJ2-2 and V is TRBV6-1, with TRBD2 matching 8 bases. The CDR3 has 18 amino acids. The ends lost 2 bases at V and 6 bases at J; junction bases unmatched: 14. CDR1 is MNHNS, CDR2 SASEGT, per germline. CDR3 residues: CASSEWYSGGALPGELFF. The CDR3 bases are TGTGCCAGCAGTGAATGGTACTCGGGGGGGGCGTTGCCCGGGGAGCTGTTTTTT.

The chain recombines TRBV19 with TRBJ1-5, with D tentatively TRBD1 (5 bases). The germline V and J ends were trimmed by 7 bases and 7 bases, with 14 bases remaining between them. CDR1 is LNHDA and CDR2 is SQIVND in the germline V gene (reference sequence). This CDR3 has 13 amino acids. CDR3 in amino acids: CASKAQGDQPQHF. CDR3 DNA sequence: TGTGCCAGTAAGGCGCAGGGCGACCAGCCCCAGCATTTT.

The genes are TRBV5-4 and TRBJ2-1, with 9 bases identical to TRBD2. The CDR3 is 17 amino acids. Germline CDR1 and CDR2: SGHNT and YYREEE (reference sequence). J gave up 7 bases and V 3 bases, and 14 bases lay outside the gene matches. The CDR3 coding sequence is TGTGCCAGCAGCTCCCGTAGCGGGAGAGTCCTCAATAATGAGCAGTTCTTC. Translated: CASSSRSGRVLNNEQFF.

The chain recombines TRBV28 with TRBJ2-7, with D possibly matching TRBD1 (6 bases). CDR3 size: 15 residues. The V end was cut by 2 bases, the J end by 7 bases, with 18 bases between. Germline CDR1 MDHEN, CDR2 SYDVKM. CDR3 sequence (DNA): TGTGCCAGCAGTTTAGGGGGCGCAGTCTCCCGTGAGCAGTACTTC. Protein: CASSLGGAVSREQYF.